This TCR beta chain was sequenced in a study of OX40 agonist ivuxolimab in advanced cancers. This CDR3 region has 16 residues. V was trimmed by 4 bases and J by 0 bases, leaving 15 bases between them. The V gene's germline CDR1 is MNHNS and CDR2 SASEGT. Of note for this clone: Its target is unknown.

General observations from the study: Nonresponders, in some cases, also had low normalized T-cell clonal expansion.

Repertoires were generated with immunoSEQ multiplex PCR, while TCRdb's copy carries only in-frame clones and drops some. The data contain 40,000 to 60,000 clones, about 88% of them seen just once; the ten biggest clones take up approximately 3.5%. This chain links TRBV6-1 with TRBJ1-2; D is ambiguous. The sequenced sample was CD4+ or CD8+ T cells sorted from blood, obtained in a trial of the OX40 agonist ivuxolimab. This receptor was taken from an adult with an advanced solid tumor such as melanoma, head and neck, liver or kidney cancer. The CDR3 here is CASSGSTSYPNYGYTF. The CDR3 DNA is TGTGCCAGCAGTGGCTCCACATCCTACCCTAACTATGGCTACACCTTC.